This T cell receptor (beta chain) was captured by sequencing in a study of CD8+ T cells in alopecia areata. Stated treatment: oral pan-JAK inhibitor, 5-10 mg twice daily. Individuals with alopecia areata gave both lesional scalp punch biopsies and peripheral blood for collection. RNA, once extracted, was reverse transcribed into cDNA for use as the sequencing template. Data came from immunoSEQ multiplex PCR; TCRdb stores just in-frame clones and leaves some out. Among about 180,000 clones listed, less than 70% were seen once. CDR1 and CDR2 (germline): SGDLS, YYNGEE. V was trimmed by 0 bases and J by 6 bases, leaving 5 bases between them. CDR3 size: 12 residues.

V usage is TRBV9 and J usage is TRBJ2-3; D gene unclear. The sequences come from CD8+ T cells sorted from blood, collected at week 24, from a patient treated with tofacitinib. The receptor's source is a human donor with alopecia areata. CDR3 sequence (DNA): TGTGCCAGCAGCGTAGAGTGGGATACGCAGTATTTT. It is translated as CASSVEWDTQYF.